This TCR beta chain was retrieved from a study of PD-1 blockade in classical Hodgkin lymphoma. The repertoire was sequenced with immunoSEQ multiplex PCR; TCRdb's copy has only in-frame clones and lacks some. The sample lists 25,000 to 40,000 clones, about four fifths occurring once. The germline gives CDR1 LNHDA, CDR2 SQIVND (reference sequence). The CDR3 loop spans 15 amino acids. Stated time point: cycle 4 day 1 (C4D1), after more than 5 weeks of nivolumab. Each patient's relapse followed autologous stem cell transplantation, and brentuximab vedotin exposure varied. Study findings and constraints: The origin of the repertoire differences remains undefined, with disease activity or prior therapy as possible causes.

On this clone itself: The target antigen is unknown. Germline is not matched at one junction end, which may reflect a read error.

Sequencing used peripheral blood mononuclear cells (PBMCs), obtained before the fourth cycle of nivolumab. This clonotype was obtained from a human donor with classical Hodgkin lymphoma. J is TRBJ2-3 and V is TRBV19, with D perhaps TRBD1 (5 bases). The CDR3 is CASSLDSRSTDTQYF. The CDR3 region has the DNA TGTGCCAGTAGTCTAGACAGTAGGAGCACAGATACGCAGTATTTT.